The 5 T cell receptor beta chains below come from one sample, sequenced in a study of identical twins. TCRdb independently ran MiXCR on the 5' RACE reads; one entry per CDR3 protein. The sample carries around 220,000 distinct CDR3 sequences, about 10% recorded once. Sequencing used memory T cells sorted from blood. Receptors were obtained from a man aged 45 to 65 in good health.

The sample holds many counts of this clonotype. This CDR3 is CASSLNQAGPNHEQYF. In DNA form, the CDR3 reads TGCGCCAGCAGCTTAAATCAAGCAGGGCCCAACCACGAGCAGTACTTC. The genes are TRBV5-1 and TRBJ2-7; D may be TRBD1 (5 bases). The V end lost 2 bases, the J end lost 5 bases, and 20 bases lay between the germline ends. The CDR3 is made up of 16 amino acids. Germline CDR1 is SGHRS and CDR2 is YFSETQ. The full variable domain, completed using reference TRBV5-1 and TRBJ2-7, is KAGVTQTPRYLIKTRGQQVTLSCSPISGHRSVSWYQQTPGQGLQFLFEYFSETQRNKGNFPGRFSGRQFSNSRSEMNVSTLELGDSALYLCASSLNQAGPNHEQYFGPGTRLTVT.

Ten or more counts support this clonotype. The V and J genes are TRBV7-9 and TRBJ2-2; TRBD2 might be the D (5 bases). Germline CDR1 and CDR2: SEHNR and FQNEAQ (reference sequence). The V end was cut by 4 bases, the J end by 0 bases, with 6 bases between. CDR3 length: 14 amino acids. CDR3 coding DNA: TGTGCCAGCAGCTCCGGGACGAACACCGGGGAGCTGTTTTTT. It is translated as CASSSGTNTGELFF.

V gene TRBV6-1 combines with J gene TRBJ1-3, with a tentative D call TRBD1 (6 bases). Germline V gives CDR1 MNHNS, CDR2 SASEGT. The CDR3 length is 19 residues. The ends were cut back, 2 bases at V and 0 bases at J, with 20 bases in the middle. The CDR3 loop reads CASSERRPGGASSGNTIYF. CDR3 nucleotides: TGTGCCAGCAGTGAAAGACGGCCGGGGGGGGCCAGCTCTGGAAACACCATATATTTT.

In its sample, this clonotype was seen a few times. This chain uses TRBV19 with TRBJ1-5; the D is unclear. The CDR3 runs to 17 residues. V lost 3 bases and J 3 bases, leaving 18 bases between the germline ends. Germline values: CDR1 LNHDA, CDR2 SQIVND (reference sequence). The CDR3: CASSIATGGWNNQPQHF. CDR3 DNA: TGTGCCAGTAGTATCGCTACGGGCGGGTGGAACAATCAGCCCCAGCATTTT.

There are many counts of this clonotype. The V call is TRBV20-1, the J call TRBJ2-3; 7 bases fit TRBD1. Germline lookup yields CDR1 DFQATT and CDR2 SNEGSKA (reference sequence). V lost 4 bases and J lost 3; bases outside the gene matches: 7. The CDR3 covers 14 residues. The DNA of the CDR3 is TGCAGTGCTACGTTAGGGGGCAGAACAGATACGCAGTATTTT. This translates into CSATLGGRTDTQYF.